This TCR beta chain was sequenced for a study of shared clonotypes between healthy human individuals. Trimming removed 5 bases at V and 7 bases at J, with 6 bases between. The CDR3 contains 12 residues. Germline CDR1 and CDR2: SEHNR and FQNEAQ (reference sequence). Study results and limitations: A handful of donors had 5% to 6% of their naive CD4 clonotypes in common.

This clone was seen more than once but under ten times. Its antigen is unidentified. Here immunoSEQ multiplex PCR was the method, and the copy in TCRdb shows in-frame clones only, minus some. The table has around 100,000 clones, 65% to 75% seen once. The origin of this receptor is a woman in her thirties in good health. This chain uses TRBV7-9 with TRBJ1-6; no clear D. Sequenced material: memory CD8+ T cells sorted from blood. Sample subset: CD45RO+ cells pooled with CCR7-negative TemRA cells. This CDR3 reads CASSLQNSPLHF. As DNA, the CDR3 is TGTGCCAGCAGCCTCCAGAATTCACCCCTCCACTTT.